Listed below are T cell receptor beta chains from one sample, sequenced in a study of human T cells and chemical hapten exposure. TCRdb re-derived calls from the RACE reads in MiXCR, one entry per CDR3 protein. Of about 180,000 distinct CDR3 sequences in the sample, roughly 30% were seen once. The specimen was whole blood, collected in connection with sensitization to the hapten diphenylcyclopropenone (DPC). The receptors here all came from a woman under 40 with alopecia areata. Some clones in this sample may be carry-over from other donors' samples. CDR3s include the opening cysteine and the closing phenylalanine or tryptophan. The D gene is left open where the match is weak. The size field is filled for only some rows; it gives once, few, many or a size class.

J gene,clone size,D gene,V gene,CDR3 protein,CDR3 DNA
TRBJ1-1,NA,NA,TRBV20-1,CSAIPLNTEAFF,TGCAGTGCTATTCCCCTGAACACTGAAGCTTTCTTT
TRBJ2-3,few,TRBD1,TRBV9,CASSGTGVVTDTQYF,TGTGCCAGCAGCGGAACAGGGGTGGTCACAGATACGCAGTATTTT
TRBJ2-1,few,NA,TRBV20-1,CSARGATLRDEQFF,TGCAGTGCTAGGGGGGCTACCCTGCGAGATGAGCAGTTCTTC
TRBJ2-5,NA,TRBD1,TRBV4-3,CASSQDLGTGTETQYF,TGCGCCAGCAGCCAAGATTTGGGGACAGGGACGGAGACCCAGTACTTC
TRBJ2-3,NA,TRBD2,TRBV4-3,CASSQFGSSGGQDTQYF,TGCGCCAGCAGCCAGTTTGGCTCATCGGGGGGGCAAGATACGCAGTATTTT
TRBJ2-5,once,TRBD2,TRBV2,CASVGLARETQYF,TGTGCCAGCGTAGGACTAGCGAGGGAGACCCAGTACTTC
TRBJ2-1,NA,TRBD1,TRBV28,CASSTRPGQGPNEQFF,TGTGCCAGCAGCACGCGACCGGGACAGGGCCCCAATGAGCAGTTCTTC
TRBJ2-2,NA,TRBD2,TRBV6-2/TRBV6-3,CASSPIGGRAIPFTGELFF,TGTGCCAGCAGTCCCATCGGCGGGAGGGCCATCCCCTTCACCGGGGAGCTGTTTTTT
TRBJ2-1,NA,NA,TRBV18,CASSPPQDYNEQFF,TGTGCCAGCTCACCTCCCCAGGACTACAATGAGCAGTTCTTC
TRBJ2-1,NA,TRBD2,TRBV7-3,CASSLRGSGQYNEQFF,TGTGCCAGCAGCCTTCGGGGTAGCGGGCAATACAATGAGCAGTTCTTC
TRBJ2-3,NA,TRBD2,TRBV20-1,CSAGLAGFTDTQYF,TGCAGTGCTGGACTAGCGGGTTTCACAGATACGCAGTATTTT
TRBJ2-5,NA,TRBD1,TRBV7-2,CASSLDRGHGETQYF,TGTGCCAGCAGCTTAGACAGGGGGCATGGAGAGACCCAGTACTTC
TRBJ1-4,once,NA,TRBV5-1,CASSSSGASGEKLFF,TGCGCCAGCAGCTCATCAGGGGCGTCGGGTGAAAAACTGTTTTTT
TRBJ1-2,NA,TRBD1,TRBV29-1,CSVETGPANYGYTF,TGCAGCGTGGAGACAGGGCCAGCTAACTATGGCTACACCTTC
TRBJ2-4,few,NA,TRBV28,CASTHGGLGKNIQYF,TGTGCCAGCACACATGGGGGCCTTGGCAAAAACATTCAGTACTTC
TRBJ1-2,few,TRBD1,TRBV28,CASSPGTFVQGYGYTF,TGTGCCAGCAGCCCCGGGACATTCGTACAGGGGTATGGCTACACCTTC
TRBJ1-6,NA,NA,TRBV7-2,CASSSGMAPLHF,TGTGCCAGCAGCTCGGGGATGGCACCCCTCCACTTT
TRBJ2-3,few,NA,TRBV28,CASSQPTDTQYF,TGTGCCAGCAGTCAACCTACAGATACGCAGTATTTT
TRBJ1-1,NA,NA,TRBV7-9,CASSSTGKNTEAFF,TGTGCCAGCAGCTCCACGGGGAAGAACACTGAAGCTTTCTTT
TRBJ2-1,NA,NA,TRBV20-1,CSASEPKSGLLSYNEQFF,TGCAGTGCTAGTGAACCTAAATCGGGTCTGCTCTCCTACAATGAGCAGTTCTTC
TRBJ2-3,few,NA,TRBV6-5,CASSPGGGGDTQYF,TGTGCCAGCAGTCCCGGGGGCGGCGGAGATACGCAGTATTTT
TRBJ1-2,few,NA,TRBV20-1,CSASGQNNYGYTF,TGCAGTGCTAGCGGGCAGAACAACTATGGCTACACCTTC
TRBJ1-1,few,TRBD1,TRBV5-1,CASSLRGQILEAFF,TGCGCCAGCAGCTTGAGGGGACAGATCCTTGAAGCTTTCTTT
TRBJ2-2,NA,NA,TRBV7-2,CASRRDGNTGELFF,TGTGCCAGCAGGCGGGACGGGAACACCGGGGAGCTGTTTTTT